What follows are 16 T cell receptor beta chains derived from one specimen sequenced in a study of T cells in Graves' hyperthyroidism and ophthalmopathy. The source material, RNA transcripts, was used to amplify TCR beta CDR3 regions. The HTBI primer set drove a first-round RT-PCR of the TCR CDR3. MiXCR was run by TCRdb on the multiplex PCR reads, yielding one entry per CDR3 protein. Here the sample spans 300,000 to 450,000 distinct CDR3 sequences, around 20% being singletons. The sequencing sample was made of blood. The receptors were gathered from a young man with Graves' ophthalmopathy.

This clonotype was detected ten times or more. The genes are TRBV27 and TRBJ1-1; D not certain. CDR1 is MNHEY, CDR2 SMNVEV, per germline (reference sequence). V lost 0 bases and J 10 bases, leaving 12 bases between the germline ends. CDR3 length equals 13 residues. The CDR3 coding sequence is TGTGCCAGCAGTTTATCACGGGGATCATTAGCTTTCTTT. As protein: CASSLSRGSLAFF.

This clonotype was seen ten or more times. A junction end diverges from the germline sequence, so it may reflect a read error. The rearrangement uses TRBV7-8 and TRBJ2-7; maybe TRBD2 (5 bases). Germline values: CDR1 SGHVS, CDR2 FQNEAQ. CDR3 size: 13 residues. CDR3 in DNA: TGTGCCAGCACCTTAGCGACCGACTACGAGCAGTACTTC. Its translation is CASTLATDYEQYF.

The genes are TRBV4-2 and TRBJ1-6, with no clear D. CDR1 is LGHNA, CDR2 YNFKEQ, per germline. This CDR3 has 15 residues. Trimming removed 1 base from V and 8 bases from J, with 12 bases in between. The CDR3 is CASSQGSGPYSPLHF. In DNA form, the CDR3 reads TGTGCCAGCAGCCAAGGGTCAGGACCATATTCACCCCTCCACTTT.

This clonotype occurred once. This chain joins TRBV14 and TRBJ1-2, with 11 nucleotides matching TRBD1. CDR1 and CDR2 (germline): SGHDN, FVKESK. There are 15 residues in the CDR3. J lost 6 bases, V lost 4 bases, and 7 bases had no gene match. For the CDR3, the DNA is TGTGCCAGCAGCCTCGGGACAGGGGGAGGTAATGGCTACACCTTC. Protein sequence: CASSLGTGGGNGYTF.

There are many counts of this clonotype. The chain links TRBV5-1 to TRBJ2-3; TRBD2 matches at 7 bases. V lost 3 bases and J lost 4; bases outside the gene matches: 17. CDR1 and CDR2 (germline): SGHRS, YFSETQ. This CDR3 comprises 18 residues. CDR3 DNA: TGCGCCAGCAGCTCTCATATTTCGACTAGCAGCTTTGCAGATACGCAGTATTTT. It specifies CASSSHISTSSFADTQYF.

The chain carries TRBV4-1 and TRBJ1-4; a weak D match, TRBD1 (5 bases). The CDR3 is made up of 14 amino acids. Germline CDR1 MGHRA, CDR2 YSYEKL. V lost 2 bases and J 8 bases, leaving 12 bases between the germline ends. CDR3 in amino acids: CASSQPGTNEKLFF. CDR3 bases: TGCGCCAGCAGCCAACCCGGGACGAACGAAAAACTGTTTTTT.

This chain uses TRBV9 with TRBJ1-3, with D unresolved. Germline V lookup: CDR1 SGDLS, CDR2 YYNGEE. The V end lost 0 bases, the J end lost 0 bases, and 7 bases lay between the germline ends. The CDR3 sequence is 15 residues long. The CDR3: CASSVDTTSGNTIYF. CDR3 bases: TGTGCCAGCAGCGTAGATACAACCTCTGGAAACACCATATATTTT.

This chain uses TRBV27 with TRBJ2-1; unclear D gene. The length of the CDR3 is 14 residues. V shed 5 bases and J shed 0 bases, with 8 bases lying between them. The V gene's germline CDR1 is MNHEY and CDR2 SMNVEV (reference sequence). The CDR3, as DNA: TGTGCCAGCAGTAGGTCATCCTCCTACAATGAGCAGTTCTTC. Its translation: CASSRSSSYNEQFF.

This clonotype was recorded many times. V and J are TRBV2 and TRBJ1-5, with D unresolved. The CDR3 length is 15 residues. The V and J ends lost 3 bases and 6 bases respectively, with 15 bases between them. Germline V gives CDR1 SNHLY, CDR2 FYNNEI. CDR3 in amino acids: CASSESDWVRQPQHF. In DNA, the CDR3 is TGTGCCAGCAGTGAGAGTGATTGGGTCCGTCAGCCCCAGCATTTT.

This clonotype has ten or more counts. J is TRBJ1-2 and V is TRBV7-9; 7 bases are a match to TRBD1. There are 15 residues in the CDR3. Trimming removed 2 bases from V and 4 bases from J; junction bases left unmatched: 7. In germline, CDR1 is SEHNR, CDR2 FQNEAQ (reference sequence). The chain's CDR3 is CASSLTTGPTYGYTF. Written as DNA, the CDR3 is TGTGCCAGCAGCTTAACGACAGGGCCCACCTATGGCTACACCTTC.

This clonotype was recorded at least ten times. The chain couples TRBV5-5 to TRBJ2-3; 7 positions match TRBD1. The V gene end was trimmed by 1 base and the J gene end by 1 base; junction bases not matched to a gene: 9. The CDR3 length is 17 residues. The germline V gene has CDR1 SGHKS and CDR2 YYEKEE (reference sequence). The CDR3 region is CASSLSTGTARTDTQYF. DNA of the CDR3: TGTGCCAGCAGCTTGAGTACCGGGACAGCTCGCACAGATACGCAGTATTTT.

This clonotype has ten or more counts. The chain has TRBV28 and TRBJ2-7; D might be TRBD1 (6 bases). V was trimmed by 6 bases and J by 4 bases, leaving 10 bases between them. This CDR3 contains 12 residues. Germline V gene data show CDR1 as MDHEN and CDR2 as SYDVKM. The chain's CDR3 is CASRLQGYEQYF. The CDR3 nucleotides read TGTGCCAGCAGGCTACAGGGTTACGAGCAGTACTTC. The complete variable domain, with remaining parts taken from reference TRBV28 and TRBJ2-7, reads DVKVTQSSRYLVKRTGEKVFLECVQDMDHENMFWYRQDPGLGLRLIYFSYDVKMKEKGDIPEGYSVSREKKERFSLILESASTNQTSMYLCASRLQGYEQYFGPGTRLTVT.

This clonotype was seen more than once but under ten times. The chain employs TRBV25-1 and TRBJ2-7; D gene unclear. The CDR3 is 12 residues long. In germline, CDR1 is MGHDK, CDR2 SYGVNS. V was cut by 6 bases and J by 4 bases, with 10 bases left in between. In DNA, the CDR3 is TGTGCCAGCAGCCCTGCGGAGTACGAGCAGTACTTC. Its translation is CASSPAEYEQYF.

This clonotype occurred once. The CDR3 region has the DNA TGTGCCAGCAGTCGTGGACAGAGAAGCTCTGGAAACACCATATATTTT. Its translation: CASSRGQRSSGNTIYF. The rearrangement joins TRBV6-2 or TRBV6-3 to TRBJ1-3, with D perhaps TRBD1 (6 bases). Germline CDR1 reads MNHEY; CDR2 reads SVGEGT. The CDR3 covers 16 residues. V was clipped by 5 bases and J by 0 bases, with 14 bases between them.

This clonotype was seen repeatedly, ten times or more. This chain uses TRBV12-3 or TRBV12-4 with TRBJ2-5, with 11 positions matching TRBD2. CDR3 size: 18 residues. V trimming: 0 bases; J trimming: 2 bases; junction bases outside the gene matches: 8. This CDR3 is CASSLAGSASGGQETQYF. In nucleotides, the CDR3 is TGTGCCAGCAGTTTAGCCGGCTCAGCTAGCGGGGGGCAAGAGACCCAGTACTTC.

The CDR3 DNA reads TGTGCCAGCAGCGTAGGGACAGGGGACACCTACGAGCAGTACTTC. It yields the protein CASSVGTGDTYEQYF. This chain links TRBV9 with TRBJ2-7, with 9 bases lining up with TRBD1. Per germline, CDR1 SGDLS and CDR2 YYNGEE. The CDR3 spans 15 residues. V was clipped by 0 bases and J by 2 bases; unmatched bases: 3.